A selection of T cell receptor beta chains follows, all from one sample in a study of control samples from healthy donors and cancer patients. The data were produced by immunoSEQ multiplex PCR, yet TCRdb's version contains in-frame clones alone and is incomplete. In the table there are tens of thousands of clones, approximately 88% of which are singletons. Material for sequencing was PBMCs. Receptors were obtained from a man between 65 and 85 years old with lung cancer. CDR3s include the opening cysteine and the closing phenylalanine or tryptophan. The D gene is left open where the match is weak. Clone size is shown for a subset of rows, as once, few, many or a class of expanded clone.

>-|once|TRBV9|TRBJ2-3
TGTGCCAGCAGCGCCGGTGGGGGCAGGGGGGTGTTGGGAGATACGCAGTATTTT
CASSAGGGRGVLGDTQYF
>-|-|TRBV5-1|TRBJ2-5
TGCGCCAGCGGGGAGGCAGCGGGTACGTCAGGGACCCAGTACTTC
CASGEAAGTSGTQYF
>-|once|TRBV6-5|TRBJ1-5
TGTGCCAGCAGCGTACCGAGGGATCAGCCCCAGCATTTT
CASSVPRDQPQHF
>-|-|TRBV21-1|TRBJ1-2
TGTGCCAGCAGCAAAGTCATAAAGGGGGGCTATGGCTACACCTTC
CASSKVIKGGYGYTF
>-|-|TRBV3-1/TRBV3-2|TRBJ2-3
TGTGCCAGCAGCCAAGATTACGGCGGGGCGAGCACAGATACGCAGTATTTT
CASSQDYGGASTDTQYF
>-|-|TRBV7-3|TRBJ2-1
TGTGCCAGCAGCCGAATTCTAGGGGACAATGAGCAGTTCTTC
CASSRILGDNEQFF
>-|-|TRBV9|TRBJ2-5
TGTGCCAGCAGCGTAGGGGATTATCAAGAGACCCAGTACTTC
CASSVGDYQETQYF
>-|-|TRBV19|TRBJ1-5
TGTGCCAGTAGTACCCGCCAGGGTAGAGGCAATCAGCCCCAGCATTTT
CASSTRQGRGNQPQHF
>-|-|TRBV18|TRBJ1-2
TGTGCCAGCTCACCGCGGTCGGGACTACAAGTTGGCTACACCTTC
CASSPRSGLQVGYTF
>-|once|TRBV5-1|TRBJ1-3
TGCGCCAGCAGCTCCGGACGGAACTCTGGAAACACCATATATTTT
CASSSGRNSGNTIYF
>TRBD1|few|TRBV5-1|TRBJ1-1
TGCGCCAGCAGCTTGGTGTACAGGGGAGAGAGCATGAACACTGAAGCTTTCTTT
CASSLVYRGESMNTEAFF
>-|-|TRBV2|TRBJ2-1
TGTGCCAGCAGTGAGTTGGGCCATCGAGGCAATGAGCAGTTCTTC
CASSELGHRGNEQFF
>-|-|TRBV10-2|TRBJ2-5
TGCGCCAGCAGCCCCAGGGTGGTTGAGACCCAGTACTTC
CASSPRVVETQYF
>TRBD2|-|TRBV18|TRBJ2-7
TGTGCCAGCTCACCACGACTAGCGGGGGGGCTGTTTCGCTCCTACGAGCAGTACTTC
CASSPRLAGGLFRSYEQYF
>-|-|TRBV30|TRBJ1-1
TGTGCCTGGAGTGTATTAGGGAACACTGAAGCTTTCTTT
CAWSVLGNTEAFF
>-|-|TRBV9|TRBJ1-4
TGTGCCAGCAGGGCAGGGCTTGGCACTAATGAAAAACTGTTTTTT
CASRAGLGTNEKLFF
>TRBD1|-|TRBV19|TRBJ2-3
TGTGCCAGTAGTATCGGGACAGCCACAGATACGCAGTATTTT
CASSIGTATDTQYF
>-|-|TRBV6-6|TRBJ1-2
TGTGCCAGCAGTTCCCCCGACTCTGTGAACTATGGCTACACCTTC
CASSSPDSVNYGYTF
>-|-|TRBV28|TRBJ1-5
TGTGCCAGCAGCCTAGAAAGGGGGAGTCAGCCCCAGCATTTT
CASSLERGSQPQHF
>-|-|TRBV6-1|TRBJ1-4
TGTGCCAGCAGTGAAGTGGGGAATGAAAAACTGTTTTTT
CASSEVGNEKLFF
>-|-|TRBV10-2|TRBJ2-2
TGCGCCAGCAGTGAGTTGGGGGAGCGAGGGGAGCTGTTTTTT
CASSELGERGELFF
>TRBD1|-|TRBV19|TRBJ1-5
TGTGCCAGTAGGGATCGGACAGGGAATCAGCCCCAGCATTTT
CASRDRTGNQPQHF
>TRBD1|few|TRBV7-3|TRBJ2-2
TGTGCCAGCAGCTTTACAGGGGGAGCCACCGGGGAGCTGTTTTTT
CASSFTGGATGELFF
>TRBD1|-|TRBV9|TRBJ1-2
TGTGCCAGCAGCGCCCAGACAGGGCATGGTAGTGGCTACACCTTC
CASSAQTGHGSGYTF
>TRBD1|-|TRBV7-6|TRBJ1-2
TGTGCCAGCAGCTTAAGGGCCGGGACAGGGGATGGCTACACCTTC
CASSLRAGTGDGYTF
>-|-|TRBV9|TRBJ1-4
TGTGCCAGCAGCGTAGACACTAATGAAAAACTGTTTTTT
CASSVDTNEKLFF
>TRBD1|-|TRBV6-5|TRBJ1-4
TGTGCCAGCAGCCTCAGGGGGGGGATTGAAAAACTGTTTTTT
CASSLRGGIEKLFF
>-|-|TRBV7-3|TRBJ1-1
TGTGCCAGCAGCCTTGCCATGAACACTGAAGCTTTCTTT
CASSLAMNTEAFF
>TRBD2|-|TRBV5-1|TRBJ2-4
TGCGCCAGCAGCTTGGCCGGGGGGGGCCAAAACATTCAGTACTTC
CASSLAGGGQNIQYF
>TRBD1|-|TRBV4-2|TRBJ1-6
TGTGCCAGCAGCCAAGAGACAGGGGATATCTCACCCCTCCACTTT
CASSQETGDISPLHF
>-|-|TRBV5-1|TRBJ1-1
TGCGCCAGCAGCTTGGTGGTCCTGGCGTCGGTGAACACTGAAGCTTTCTTT
CASSLVVLASVNTEAFF